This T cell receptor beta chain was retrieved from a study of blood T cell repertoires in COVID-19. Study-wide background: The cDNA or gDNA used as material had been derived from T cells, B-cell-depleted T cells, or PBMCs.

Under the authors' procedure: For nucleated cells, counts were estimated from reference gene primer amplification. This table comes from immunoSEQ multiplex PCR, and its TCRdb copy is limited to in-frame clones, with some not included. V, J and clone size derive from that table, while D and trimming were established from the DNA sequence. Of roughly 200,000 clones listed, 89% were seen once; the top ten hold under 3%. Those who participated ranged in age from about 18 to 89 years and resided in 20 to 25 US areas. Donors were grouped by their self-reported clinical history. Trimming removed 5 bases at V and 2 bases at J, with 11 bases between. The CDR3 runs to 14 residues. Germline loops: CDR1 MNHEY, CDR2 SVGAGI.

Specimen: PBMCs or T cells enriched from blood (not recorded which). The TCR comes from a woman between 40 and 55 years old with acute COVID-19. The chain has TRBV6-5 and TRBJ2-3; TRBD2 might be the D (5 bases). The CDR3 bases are TGTGCCAGCAGTAGAGGACTGTTCACAGATACGCAGTATTTT. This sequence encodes CASSRGLFTDTQYF.